This T cell receptor beta chain was observed in a study of early T cells in non-severe SARS-CoV-2 infection. TCRdb ran MiXCR on the 5' RACE reads and lists one entry per CDR3 protein. In the table there are some 60,000 distinct CDR3 sequences, more than 9% of which are singletons. Per the germline V gene, CDR1 is SGHRS and CDR2 is YFSETQ. After removal of 3 bases from V and 6 bases from J, the junction contained 8 bases not matched to a gene. The CDR3 totals 15 residues. This clonotype was seen a few times. The TCR was taken from an adult who was a healthcare worker with PCR-confirmed SARS-CoV-2 infection or an uninfected control (not recorded which). This chain connects TRBV5-1 to TRBJ2-2, with 7 bases aligning to TRBD1. The sequencing input was whole blood. The CDR3: CASSWDDRAAGELFF. The CDR3 DNA sequence: TGCGCCAGCAGCTGGGACGACAGGGCGGCCGGGGAGCTGTTTTTT.